A selection of T cell receptor beta chains follows, all from one sample in a study of T cells in Graves' hyperthyroidism and ophthalmopathy. MiXCR, run by TCRdb on the multiplex PCR reads, gives a single entry per CDR3 protein. Among about 400,000 distinct CDR3 sequences listed, more than 20% were seen once. Sequenced: blood. The receptors were sampled from a man between 50 and 59 years old with Graves' hyperthyroidism. Each CDR3 is given with its conserved first and last residue. The order of the fields is D gene, J gene, V gene, clone size, CDR3 protein, CDR3 DNA. D genes are given only for firm matches. Clone size is given for some rows only: seen once, a few or many times, or a class if the clone is expanded.

>TRBD1|TRBJ1-2|TRBV29-1|-
CSVDRVMTGNYGYTF
TGCAGCGTTGATCGGGTAATGACAGGGAACTATGGCTACACCTTC
>-|TRBJ1-2|TRBV27|few
CASSLSPQIYGYTF
TGTGCCAGCAGTTTATCCCCCCAAATCTATGGCTACACCTTC
>-|TRBJ1-5|TRBV6-5|-
CASSYGGLDQPQHF
TGTGCCAGCAGTTATGGTGGGTTAGATCAGCCCCAGCATTTT
>TRBD2|TRBJ2-7|TRBV2|many
CASSESGRASYEQYF
TGTGCCAGCAGTGAAAGTGGGAGGGCCTCCTACGAGCAGTACTTC
>-|TRBJ1-4|TRBV7-9|-
CASSPSLGVANEKLFF
TGTGCCAGCAGCCCCAGCCTGGGGGTAGCTAATGAAAAACTGTTTTTT
>TRBD1|TRBJ2-1|TRBV3-1|-
CASSLWTGHNEQFF
TGTGCCAGCAGCTTATGGACAGGGCACAATGAGCAGTTCTTC
>-|TRBJ1-1|TRBV28|many
CATWGGRAFF
TGTGCCACGTGGGGGGGCCGAGCTTTCTTT
>-|TRBJ2-5|TRBV6-6|-
CASSYSRGGTQYF
TGTGCCAGCAGTTACTCCCGCGGTGGGACCCAGTACTTC
>-|TRBJ2-3|TRBV5-1|few
CASSLNVDTQYF
TGCGCCAGCAGCTTGAATGTGGATACGCAGTATTTT
>-|TRBJ1-1|TRBV24-1|few
CATSAGGATEAFF
TGTGCCACCAGTGCGGGGGGCGCAACTGAAGCTTTCTTT
>TRBD2|TRBJ2-1|TRBV5-1|few
CASSWGTSGYNEQFF
TGCGCCAGCAGCTGGGGGACTAGCGGTTACAATGAGCAGTTCTTC
>TRBD2|TRBJ2-4|TRBV7-2|many
CASSLVAGGGNIQYF
TGTGCCAGCAGCTTAGTTGCGGGAGGCGGGAACATTCAGTACTTC
>-|TRBJ1-2|TRBV24-1|-
CATSDFGVGYTF
TGTGCCACCAGTGATTTTGGGGTTGGCTACACCTTC
>TRBD1|TRBJ1-1|TRBV5-1|-
CASSRQGRETEAFF
TGCGCCAGCAGCCGACAGGGCCGGGAGACTGAAGCTTTCTTT
>TRBD2|TRBJ2-1|TRBV19|-
CASSSRLALNEQFF
TGTGCCAGTAGCTCGAGACTAGCGTTGAATGAGCAGTTCTTC
>TRBD2|TRBJ2-1|TRBV11-3|few
CASSLDRMPSGREYNEQFF
TGTGCCAGCAGCTTAGACAGGATGCCTAGCGGGAGGGAGTACAATGAGCAGTTCTTC
>TRBD2|TRBJ2-3|TRBV27|-
CASSFQASGFTDTQYF
TGTGCCAGCAGCTTTCAGGCTAGCGGTTTCACAGATACGCAGTATTTT
>TRBD1|TRBJ2-5|TRBV5-1|few
CASSFGQGWETQYF
TGCGCCAGCAGCTTTGGACAGGGATGGGAGACCCAGTACTTC
>-|TRBJ1-1|TRBV25-1|-
CASRQYTEAFF
TGTGCCAGCAGGCAGTACACTGAAGCTTTCTTT
>-|TRBJ2-5|TRBV10-2|few
CASSQMWTQYF
TGCGCCAGCAGTCAAATGTGGACCCAGTACTTC
>TRBD2|TRBJ2-7|TRBV12-3/TRBV12-4|few
CASSFSGSRAYEQYF
TGTGCCAGCAGTTTTAGCGGGAGTCGGGCCTACGAGCAGTACTTC
>-|TRBJ2-3|TRBV6-1|many
CASRSPGRTDTQYF
TGTGCCAGCAGATCACCGGGTCGCACAGATACGCAGTATTTT
>-|TRBJ1-1|TRBV7-3|-
CASSLRRGVNTEAFF
TGTGCCAGCAGCTTAAGACGGGGAGTGAACACTGAAGCTTTCTTT
>TRBD1|TRBJ2-3|TRBV12-5|-
CASGSGTGPTDTQYF
TGTGCTAGTGGTTCCGGGACAGGGCCCACAGATACGCAGTATTTT